The sequence of this T cell receptor beta chain was determined in a study of cytomegalovirus exposure and HLA in healthy donors. Whole-study findings and limits: Sequencing depth roughly uniform across donors was assumed in presence/absence analyses. The authors later linked a missense DCLRE1C variant to TCR beta V- and J-gene trimming. In vitro work confirmed that a few CMV-associated chains recognize CMV antigens.

The V and J ends lost 11 bases and 1 base respectively, with 16 bases between them. This CDR3 is built from 14 residues. In germline, CDR1 is SGHVS, CDR2 FQNEAQ. In the case of this clone: Its antigen is undetermined.

It was with 60 Vbeta and 13 Jbeta primers that the PCR ran. Data came from immunoSEQ multiplex PCR; TCRdb stores just in-frame clones and leaves some out. The sample includes around 99,000 clones, 65% to 85% of them seen just once. The TCR comes from a man between 18 and 35 years old in good health and CMV-seronegative. The chain links TRBV7-8 to TRBJ2-3; a possible D gene is TRBD1 (5 bases). Sequenced material: PBMCs. The chain's CDR3 is CAAGRGSGTDTQYF. The CDR3 coding sequence is TGTGCCGCCGGAAGGGGATCGGGCACAGATACGCAGTATTTT.